This T cell receptor beta chain was recovered during a study of blood T cells in healthy people across ages. Overall study findings and caveats: Per million T cells, TCR beta diversity dropped roughly linearly as age increased. Comparison with aged donors showed that long-lived donors had more naive CD4+ cells and higher diversity.

CDR1 and CDR2 (germline): SGHTA, FQGNSA. The V end lost 2 bases, the J end lost 4 bases, and 11 bases lay between the germline ends. The CDR3 spans 14 residues. The authors ran a second PCR of roughly 6 to 12 cycles using a sample-barcoded 5' primer and a J-beta primer mix. Via MiXCR, TCRdb re-called the 5' RACE reads, giving one row per CDR3 protein. The sample lists about 570,000 distinct CDR3 sequences; about 26% were seen once. To note about this clonotype: Its target is unknown.

Healthy Caucasian individuals from Russia aged roughly 6 to 100 were enrolled as donors. Isolation yielded PBMCs, at least 7 million per sample, in every case. V usage is TRBV7-2 and J usage is TRBJ2-5, with D possibly matching TRBD2 (6 bases). The sequence came from a woman in her 70s in good health. Sequenced: blood. The CDR3: CASSLLTSRETQYF. Here the CDR3 DNA reads TGTGCCAGCAGCTTACTTACTAGCCGAGAGACCCAGTACTTC.